Below, 25 T cell receptor beta chains from the same sample are listed, as sequenced in a study of cytomegalovirus exposure and HLA in healthy donors. PCR primers comprised 60 Vbeta and 13 Jbeta primers. TCRdb's table, derived via immunoSEQ multiplex PCR, lists solely in-frame clones and lacks some. Of roughly 200,000 clones listed, roughly four fifths were seen once; the top ten hold over 2%. The sequenced sample consisted of PBMCs. The receptors here all came from a woman aged 25 to 39 in good health and CMV-seropositive.

V usage is TRBV2 and J usage is TRBJ2-5; unclear D gene. Trimming stripped 2 bases from V and 5 bases from J, with 9 bases between. CDR3 size: 13 residues. Germline lookup yields CDR1 SNHLY and CDR2 FYNNEI. The CDR3 coding sequence is TGTGCCAGCAGTGAATGGCAGAAGGAGACCCAGTACTTC. Its translation is CASSEWQKETQYF.

The rearrangement joins TRBV2 to TRBJ1-1; D unresolved. Germline V gene data show CDR1 as SNHLY and CDR2 as FYNNEI. V lost 8 bases and J lost 10, with 11 bases in between. This CDR3 has 10 residues. CDR3 loop: CASDGGRAFF. The CDR3, as DNA: TGTGCCAGCGACGGCGGGAGAGCTTTCTTT.

J is TRBJ1-1 and V is TRBV29-1; D possibly corresponds to TRBD1 (5 bases). Germline V lookup: CDR1 SQVTM, CDR2 ANQGSEA. The CDR3 sequence is 13 residues long. The germline V and J ends were trimmed by 1 base and 8 bases, with 14 bases remaining between them. The CDR3 DNA is TGCAGCGTTGAAGTGAATCGGGGGAGGGAAGCTTTCTTT. Its translation: CSVEVNRGREAFF.

The rearrangement joins TRBV7-2 to TRBJ1-3; D is uncertain. Trimming shortened V by 5 bases and J by 4 bases, and 9 bases separated the two germline ends. This CDR3 has 13 amino acids. Germline CDR1 reads SGHTA; CDR2 reads FQGNSA. For the CDR3, the DNA is TGTGCCAGCAGCCCAGGAAGCGGAAACACCATATATTTT. Protein: CASSPGSGNTIYF.

The chain uses TRBV4-2 and TRBJ1-5; no clear D gene. Trimming cost V 2 bases and J 2 bases, with 16 bases left between them. The CDR3 is 17 residues long. Per germline, CDR1 LGHNA and CDR2 YNFKEQ. This chain's CDR3 is CASSQMGRGEGNQPQHF. The CDR3, as DNA: TGTGCCAGCAGCCAAATGGGTAGAGGCGAGGGCAATCAGCCCCAGCATTTT.

The gene calls are TRBV2 and TRBJ1-5; TRBD1 is a possible D gene (6 bases). Germline V lookup: CDR1 SNHLY, CDR2 FYNNEI. This CDR3 comprises 14 residues. Trimming shortened V by 4 bases and J by 8 bases, and 15 bases separated the two germline ends. The CDR3 spells CASSGTVGQEPQHF. The CDR3 DNA is TGTGCCAGCAGTGGGACAGTCGGCCAGGAGCCCCAGCATTTT.

On this clone: Distinct nucleotide sequences in the sample also encode this CDR3. The CDR3 region is CATSRDLYGYTF. For the CDR3, the DNA is TGTGCCACCAGCAGAGACTTGTATGGCTACACCTTC. The chain employs TRBV15 and TRBJ1-2, with unresolved D. The CDR3 consists of 12 residues. The V gene lost 0 bases and the J gene lost 5 bases, with 4 bases spanning the gap. Germline V gives CDR1 LNHNV, CDR2 YYDKDF (reference sequence).

This chain connects TRBV7-2 to TRBJ2-1, with TRBD2 identical over 8 bases. The CDR3 is 15 amino acids. Trimming at V came to 2 bases and at J to 2 bases, leaving 2 bases not matched to a gene. CDR1 SGHTA and CDR2 FQGNSA come from the germline V gene. In DNA, the CDR3 is TGTGCCAGCAGCTTAACTAGCGGTGCCTACAATGAGCAGTTCTTC. Protein sequence: CASSLTSGAYNEQFF.

The J gene is TRBJ2-7, the V gene TRBV5-1; 7 bases agree with TRBD1. The CDR3 length is 14 residues. From germline, CDR1 is SGHRS and CDR2 YFSETQ. Losses at the gene ends were 4 bases for V and 7 bases for J; bases not matched to a gene: 11. CDR3 residues: CASSLGPQGVEQYF. The CDR3 nucleotides are TGCGCCAGCAGCCTAGGGCCGCAGGGGGTTGAGCAGTACTTC.

The V call is TRBV30, the J call TRBJ2-7, with 12 bases aligning to TRBD1. The CDR3 consists of 14 residues. Trimming at V came to 3 bases and at J to 5 bases, leaving 5 bases not matched to a gene. From germline, CDR1 is GTSNPN and CDR2 SVGIG (reference sequence). The CDR3 protein is CAWSIGTGGDEQYF. The CDR3 coding sequence is TGTGCCTGGAGCATTGGGACAGGGGGCGACGAGCAGTACTTC.

With respect to this clone: Other DNA sequences in the sample encode the same CDR3. J is TRBJ1-1 and V is TRBV30; D remains unclear. The length of the CDR3 is 13 residues. CDR1 is GTSNPN and CDR2 is SVGIG in the germline V gene (reference sequence). Trimming took off 0 bases at V and 0 bases at J, with 5 bases between the two ends. CDR3 bases: TGTGCCTGGAGTGTCCAGGTGAACACTGAAGCTTTCTTT. Translated: CAWSVQVNTEAFF.

This clone appeared a single time. V usage is TRBV12-5 and J usage is TRBJ2-1; 8 bases map to TRBD1. This CDR3 is built from 14 residues. Germline CDR1 is LGHNT and CDR2 is FRNRAP. The V gene end was trimmed by 6 bases and the J gene end by 5 bases; junction bases not matched to a gene: 6. In DNA form, the CDR3 reads TGTGCTAGTGGCCCGGGACAGGCGGACAATGAGCAGTTCTTC. Protein: CASGPGQADNEQFF.

This clone was counted only a few times. The J gene is TRBJ1-2, the V gene TRBV5-6; 7 bases match TRBD1. The germline V gene encodes CDR1 SGHDT and CDR2 YYEEEE. The CDR3 is 14 amino acids. V lost 1 base, J lost 7 bases, and 7 bases stayed unmatched. CDR3 sequence: CASSLPTGSAGYTF. The CDR3 DNA is TGTGCCAGCAGCTTGCCGACAGGGAGTGCTGGCTACACCTTC.

The chain uses TRBV2 and TRBJ1-6; unclear D gene. Trimming removed 7 bases from V and 10 bases from J, with 17 bases in between. This CDR3 spans 14 amino acids. CDR1 is SNHLY and CDR2 is FYNNEI in the germline V gene. The CDR3 sequence is CASTLTGGGSPLHF. The CDR3 DNA follows: TGTGCCAGCACCCTGACGGGAGGCGGGTCACCCCTCCACTTT.

The chain links TRBV7-9 to TRBJ1-3, with TRBD1 matching 7 bases. The CDR3 spans 16 residues. Trimming took 5 bases from V and 0 from J; bases not matched to a gene: 7. From germline, CDR1 is SEHNR and CDR2 FQNEAQ (reference sequence). Here the CDR3 reads CASSATGPHSGNTIYF. In nucleotides, the CDR3 is TGTGCCAGCAGCGCGACAGGGCCCCACTCTGGAAACACCATATATTTT.

The rearrangement joins TRBV28 to TRBJ2-7, with 10 bases lining up with TRBD1. V shed 4 bases and J 2 bases; nucleotides not matched to a gene: 2. This CDR3 comprises 14 residues. The V gene's germline CDR1 is MDHEN and CDR2 SYDVKM. The CDR3 nucleotides read TGTGCCAGCAGTTCGGGACAGGGGACCTACGAGCAGTACTTC. Its translation is CASSSGQGTYEQYF.

The rearrangement joins TRBV5-4 to TRBJ2-1, with 7 bases identical to TRBD2. V gave up 3 bases and J gave up 5 bases; unmatched junction bases: 2. Germline V gene data show CDR1 as SGHNT and CDR2 as YYREEE (reference sequence). CDR3 length: 13 amino acids. The CDR3 loop is CASSSGTNNEQFF. Here the CDR3 DNA reads TGTGCCAGCAGCTCCGGGACTAACAATGAGCAGTTCTTC. Full variable domain (outside the CDR3, taken from reference TRBV5-4 and TRBJ2-1): ETGVTQSPTHLIKTRGQQVTLRCSSQSGHNTVSWYQQALGQGPQFIFQYYREEENGRGNFPPRFSGLQFPNYSSELNVNALELDDSALYLCASSSGTNNEQFFGPGTRLTVL.

The rearrangement uses TRBV28 and TRBJ2-1; D might be TRBD1 (5 bases). Germline V CDR1 and CDR2: MDHEN, SYDVKM. The V end was cut by 5 bases, the J end by 6 bases, with 14 bases between. This CDR3 contains 14 residues. This CDR3 is CASSMNRGGNEQFF. DNA for the CDR3: TGTGCCAGCAGTATGAATAGGGGTGGCAATGAGCAGTTCTTC.

The chain carries TRBV5-1 and TRBJ2-7, with TRBD1 as a possible D gene (5 bases). The ends were cut back, 0 bases at V and 2 bases at J, with 12 bases in the middle. The CDR3 has 15 amino acids. The germline gives CDR1 SGHRS, CDR2 YFSETQ. The CDR3 spells CASSLGGQSTYEQYF. The CDR3 DNA sequence: TGCGCCAGCAGCTTGGGCGGACAATCCACCTACGAGCAGTACTTC.

This chain links TRBV6-4 with TRBJ2-2; a weak D match, TRBD2 (6 bases). Deletions cut 9 bases from V and 0 bases from J, with 29 bases between. CDR3 size: 20 residues. The germline V gene encodes CDR1 MRHNA and CDR2 SNTAGT. The CDR3 nucleotides are TGTGCCAGTTACTACCGAGGAGCGGGCGGCTCCCTCTCGAACACCGGGGAGCTGTTTTTT. Its protein product is CASYYRGAGGSLSNTGELFF.

The V call is TRBV2, the J call TRBJ2-7; 15 nucleotides line up with TRBD2. V was clipped by 6 bases and J by 0 bases; unmatched bases: 9. CDR1 and CDR2 (germline): SNHLY, FYNNEI. CDR3 length: 18 residues. CDR3 DNA: TGTGCCAGCAGGGGAGCCGGGACTAGCGGGGGGAGCTCCTACGAGCAGTACTTC. It is translated as CASRGAGTSGGSSYEQYF.

The chain combines TRBV29-1 with TRBJ1-3; 7 nucleotides agree with TRBD1. Per germline, CDR1 SQVTM and CDR2 ANQGSEA. The V segment lost 6 bases and the J segment 0 bases; nucleotides outside the gene matches: 8. The CDR3 extends over 15 amino acids. CDR3 in amino acids: CSVTTGTNSGNTIYF. DNA of the CDR3: TGCAGCGTAACGACAGGGACAAACTCTGGAAACACCATATATTTT.

The chain links TRBV7-6 to TRBJ1-1, with a weak D call TRBD1 (6 bases). In germline, CDR1 is SGHVS, CDR2 FNYEAQ. The length of the CDR3 is 14 residues. Trimming removed 3 bases from V and 1 base from J, with 9 bases in between. This CDR3 is CASSLRGQNTEAFF. In DNA form, the CDR3 reads TGTGCCAGCAGCTTGAGGGGACAGAACACTGAAGCTTTCTTT. Looking up the rest from reference TRBV7-6 and TRBJ1-1 gives the full variable domain: GAGVSQSPRYKVTKRGQDVALRCDPISGHVSLYWYRQALGQGPEFLTYFNYEAQQDKSGLPNDRFSAERPEGSISTLTIQRTEQRDSAMYRCASSLRGQNTEAFFGQGTRLTVV.

The chain is built from TRBV25-1 and TRBJ1-1; D is possibly TRBD1 (5 bases). Trimming removed 3 bases at V and 6 bases at J, with 11 bases between. This CDR3 region has 13 residues. Germline CDR1 reads MGHDK; CDR2 reads SYGVNS. The CDR3 here is CASSDAGRPEAFF. The CDR3 DNA sequence: TGTGCCAGCAGTGATGCAGGGCGACCTGAAGCTTTCTTT.

V gene TRBV28 combines with J gene TRBJ2-2, with D possibly being TRBD1 (6 bases). The CDR3 is 13 amino acids. V lost 7 bases and J 5 bases, leaving 11 bases between the germline ends. In germline, CDR1 is MDHEN, CDR2 SYDVKM. CDR3 coding DNA: TGTGCCAGCATATCAGGGGATACCGGGGAGCTGTTTTTT. Translation gives CASISGDTGELFF.